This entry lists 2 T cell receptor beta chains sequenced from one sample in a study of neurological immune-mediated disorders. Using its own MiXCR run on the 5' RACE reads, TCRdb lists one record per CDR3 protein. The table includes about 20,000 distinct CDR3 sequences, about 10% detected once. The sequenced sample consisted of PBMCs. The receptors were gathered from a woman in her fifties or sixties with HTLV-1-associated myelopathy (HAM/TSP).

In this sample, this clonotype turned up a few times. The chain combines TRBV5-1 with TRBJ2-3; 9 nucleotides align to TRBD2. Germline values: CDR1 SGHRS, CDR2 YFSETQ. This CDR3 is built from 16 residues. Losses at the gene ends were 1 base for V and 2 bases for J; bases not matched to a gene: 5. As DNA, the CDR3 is TGCGCCAGCAGCTTGAGTGCTAGCGGGGTCACAGATACGCAGTATTTT. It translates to CASSLSASGVTDTQYF.

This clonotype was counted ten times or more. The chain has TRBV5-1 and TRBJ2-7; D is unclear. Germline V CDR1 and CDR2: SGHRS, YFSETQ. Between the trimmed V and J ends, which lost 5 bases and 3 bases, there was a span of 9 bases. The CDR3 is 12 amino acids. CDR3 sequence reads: CASSRTNYEQYF. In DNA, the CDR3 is TGCGCCAGCAGTCGAACGAACTACGAGCAGTACTTC.